Included here is one T cell receptor beta chain sequence, with context. The data are from a study of T cell responses to AZD1222 COVID-19 vaccine. This CDR3 has 16 residues. Trimming shortened V by 1 base and J by 1 base, and 14 bases separated the two germline ends. Germline values: CDR1 SGHNT, CDR2 YYREEE (reference sequence). The table came from immunoSEQ multiplex PCR; TCRdb's copy has only in-frame clones and leaves some out. There are 130,000 to 150,000 clones in the sample; nearly 90% occur only once, and just over 5% lies in the top ten. The receptor was isolated from an adult in good health. The gene calls are TRBV5-4 and TRBJ1-1; D remains ambiguous. This specimen consisted of peripheral blood, obtained on day 0 of AZD1222 vaccination. This chain's CDR3 is CASSLPTRGQNTEAFF. CDR3 nucleotide sequence: TGTGCCAGCAGCTTGCCCACCCGGGGTCAGAACACTGAAGCTTTCTTT.